The clone carrying this T cell receptor beta chain is medium-sized by share. The same CDR3 also results from other DNA sequences found in this sample. This specimen belongs to a study of control samples from healthy donors and cancer patients. The method was immunoSEQ multiplex PCR; TCRdb's version includes in-frame clones alone and lacks a portion of them. Here the sample spans about 120,000 clones, 87% being singletons. Germline CDR1 is MGHRA and CDR2 is YSYEKL. This CDR3 region has 16 residues. Trimming at V came to 1 base and at J to 0 bases, leaving 3 bases not matched to a gene. This TCR was recovered from a man aged 30-40 years in good health. The V and J genes are TRBV4-1 and TRBJ1-5; TRBD1 matches at 7 bases. Sample: blood. The CDR3 region is CASSQGGTVSNQPQHF. Here the CDR3 DNA reads TGCGCCAGCAGCCAAGGAGGGACAGTTAGCAATCAGCCCCAGCATTTT.